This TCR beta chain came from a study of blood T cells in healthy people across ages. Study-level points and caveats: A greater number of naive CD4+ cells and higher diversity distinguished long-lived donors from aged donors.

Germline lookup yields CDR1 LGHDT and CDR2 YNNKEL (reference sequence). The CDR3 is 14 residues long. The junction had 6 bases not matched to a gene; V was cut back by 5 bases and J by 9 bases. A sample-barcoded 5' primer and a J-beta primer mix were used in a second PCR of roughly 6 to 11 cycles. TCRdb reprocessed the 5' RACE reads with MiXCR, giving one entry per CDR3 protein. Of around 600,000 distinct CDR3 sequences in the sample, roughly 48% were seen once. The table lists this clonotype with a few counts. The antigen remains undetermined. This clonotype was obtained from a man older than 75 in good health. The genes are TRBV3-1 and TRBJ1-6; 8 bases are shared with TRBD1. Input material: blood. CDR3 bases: TGTGCCAGCAGCTTCGACAGGGGCAGTTCACCCCTCCACTTT. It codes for CASSFDRGSSPLHF.